These 15 T cell receptor beta chains came from one sample sequenced in a study of CD8+CD57+ T cells in acquired aplastic anemia (dated by TCRdb to about 2018). Sequencing used an Illumina HiSeq 2000. Profiling of TCR beta VDJ combinations and CDR3 sequences used genomic DNA as the template. TCRdb reworked the public reads: Q25 trimming with fastp, MiXCR clone assembly, productive beta chains retained. Rows matching on CDR3 protein sequence are summarized as one entry with the most common DNA and genes. The sample table contains hundreds of thousands of distinct CDR3 sequences; only one count was recorded for 82% of them. Clones ranked in the top ten supply approximately 40% of the sample. Expansion of CD8+CD57+ cells had been shown by flow cytometry in the patients chosen for sequencing. The sequencing input was sorted CD4+, CD8+, or CD8+CD57+ T cells (not recorded which) from PBMCs. Receptor source: a human donor with aplastic anemia.

In regard to this clonotype: An end of the junction does not agree with germline; a read error may underlie this. V and J are TRBV7-9 and TRBJ2-3; D tentatively reads TRBD1 or TRBD2 (6 bases each). Germline values: CDR1 SEHNR, CDR2 FQNEAQ (reference sequence). The CDR3 sequence is 13 residues long. CDR3 in amino acids: CASGHVGGALLGF. Written as DNA, the CDR3 is TGTGCCAGCGGGCACGTGGGGGGCGCGTTGCTTGGTTTT.

By share, this clonotype ranks as medium-sized. The chain carries TRBV7-2 and TRBJ2-7, with D perhaps matching TRBD1 or TRBD2 (6 bases each). The CDR3 runs 12 residues. Looked up from germline, CDR1 is SGHTA and CDR2 is FQGNSA. The V gene lost 1 base and the J gene lost 6 bases, with 7 bases spanning the gap. Here the CDR3 DNA reads TGTGCCAGCAGCTTAGGGGGGGCCGAGCAGTACGTC. Protein sequence: CASSLGGAEQYV.

The chain uses TRBV7-3 and TRBJ2-7; TRBD2 is a possible D gene (7 bases). Germline lookup yields CDR1 SGHTA and CDR2 FQGTGA. The CDR3 covers 15 residues. V lost 5 bases and J 5 bases, leaving 19 bases between the germline ends. The CDR3 DNA sequence: TGTGCCAGCAGCAGAGTTGGGGGGGGCGAGAACGAGCAGTACTTC. Encoded protein: CASSRVGGGENEQYF.

This chain uses TRBV7-2 with TRBJ2-3; the D is unclear. The CDR3 runs 14 residues. V dropped 5 bases and J dropped 12 bases, with 21 bases sitting between them. From germline, CDR1 is SGHTA and CDR2 FQGNSA. The CDR3 is CASSLDELSVNQYF. Here the CDR3 DNA reads TGTGCCAGCAGCCTCGATGAGCTTTCTGTTAATCAGTATTTT. Combining the CDR3 with reference TRBV7-2 and TRBJ2-3 gives the whole variable domain GAGVSQSPSNKVTEKGKDVELRCDPISGHTALYWYRQSLGQGLEFLIYFQGNSAPDKSGLPSDRFSAERTGGSVSTLTIQRTQQEDSAVYLCASSLDELSVNQYFGPGTRLTVL.

The chain links TRBV7-8 to TRBJ2-7, with D tentatively TRBD2 (6 bases). Germline assignment: CDR1 SGHVS and CDR2 FQNEAQ. This CDR3 contains 18 residues. Trimming removed 2 bases at V and 4 bases at J, with 24 bases between. CDR3 sequence (DNA): TGTGCCAGCAGCTTACCGGGAGACGCCGCTACGCAGTATTACGAGCAGTACGTC. This translates into CASSLPGDAATQYYEQYV.

The chain recombines TRBV15 with TRBJ2-7; 10 nucleotides line up with TRBD2. Per germline, CDR1 LNHNV and CDR2 YYDKDF (reference sequence). Trimming cost V 4 bases and J 5 bases; bases outside gene matches: 2. This CDR3 region has 13 residues. This CDR3 is CATSIAGGDEQYF. CDR3 bases: TGTGCCACCAGCATAGCGGGGGGAGACGAGCAGTACTTC.

This clonotype was seen a single time. This rearrangement joins TRBV7-3 to TRBJ2-1; D unresolved. V was pared by 5 bases and J by 8 bases, with 16 bases between. From germline, CDR1 is SGHTA and CDR2 FQGTGA. The length of the CDR3 is 14 residues. CDR3: CASSPGSRGDEQFF. Written as DNA, the CDR3 is TGTGCCAGCAGCCCCGGGTCCAGAGGAGATGAGCAGTTCTTC.

This clonotype has more than one count but fewer than ten. This rearrangement joins TRBV7-8 to TRBJ2-3; weak D call: TRBD2 (7 bases). CDR1 and CDR2 (germline): SGHVS, FQNEAQ. The CDR3 is 14 residues long. The CDR3 region is CAGSWEGGPDTQYF. CDR3 DNA sequence: TGTGCTGGCAGCTGGGAGGGGGGTCCAGATACGCAGTATTTT.

Ten or more counts support this clonotype. The chain employs TRBV5-1 and TRBJ2-1; 10 nucleotides agree with TRBD1. With 4 bases clipped from V and 8 bases from J, the junction kept 12 bases outside the gene matches. In germline, CDR1 is SGHRS, CDR2 YFSETQ. The CDR3 has 16 amino acids. In DNA form, the CDR3 reads TGCGCCAGCAGCCCACCGGGACAGGGGATTAGGGATGAGCAGTTCTTC. Translating gives CASSPPGQGIRDEQFF. Full variable domain (missing parts from reference TRBV5-1 and TRBJ2-1): KAGVTQTPRYLIKTRGQQVTLSCSPISGHRSVSWYQQTPGQGLQFLFEYFSETQRNKGNFPGRFSGRQFSNSRSEMNVSTLELGDSALYLCASSPPGQGIRDEQFFGPGTRLTVL.

A remark on this clonotype: Just one base apart from a much larger clone, this may be a read error. V usage is TRBV6-2 or TRBV6-3 and J usage is TRBJ2-2, with D tentatively TRBD1 (6 bases). This CDR3 spans 13 amino acids. Germline-derived CDR1 and CDR2 are MNHEY and SVGEGT. V gave up 4 bases and J gave up 3 bases, with 6 bases separating them. The CDR3 spells CASSSGDTGELFF. The CDR3 bases are TGTGCCAGCAGTTCAGGGGACACCGGGGAGCTGTTTTTT.

The chain recombines TRBV7-3 with TRBJ2-7, with D perhaps being TRBD1 or TRBD2 (5 bases each). Germline V CDR1 and CDR2: SGHTA, FQGTGA. The CDR3 loop spans 18 amino acids. V was clipped by 4 bases and J by 0 bases, with 22 bases between them. CDR3 bases: TGTGCCAGCAGCTGTCATCCCAACGGGGCAGCCCTCTCCTACGAGCAGTACGTC. Amino acid sequence: CASSCHPNGAALSYEQYV.

This rearrangement joins TRBV7-2 to TRBJ1-6; weak D call: TRBD1 (5 bases). V dropped 1 base and J dropped 15 bases, with 13 bases sitting between them. The V gene's germline CDR1 is SGHTA and CDR2 FQGNSA. The CDR3 consists of 13 residues. CDR3 in DNA: TGTGCCAGCAGCTTAGAAGGACAAGGGGTCCTCCACTTT. Protein product: CASSLEGQGVLHF.

The V and J genes are TRBV5-1 and TRBJ2-1; no firm D call. The CDR3 is 17 amino acids. The germline CDR1 and CDR2 sequences are SGHRS and YFSETQ. Trimming left V 4 bases short and J 5 bases short, with 22 bases between. The CDR3 sequence is CASSLRIADNPNNEQFF. CDR3 DNA: TGCGCCAGCAGCCTGCGAATAGCAGACAACCCAAACAATGAGCAGTTCTTC.

On this clonotype itself: The junction does not match germline at one end; this may be a read error. The rearrangement links TRBV9 to TRBJ2-3; D possibly uses TRBD1 or TRBD2 (6 bases each). CDR3 length: 14 amino acids. Germline V gene data show CDR1 as SGDLS and CDR2 as YYNGEE. In DNA form, the CDR3 reads TGTGCCAGCAGCGTAGCGGGGGCATACGACACAGATAATTTT. Its translation: CASSVAGAYDTDNF.

This clonotype came up once. The junction departs from germline at one end; a sequencing error may be responsible. This chain joins TRBV2 and TRBJ2-3; D tentatively fits TRBD1 or TRBD2 (5 bases each). Per germline, CDR1 SNHLY and CDR2 FYNNEI. The CDR3 has 12 residues. The CDR3 DNA reads TGTGCCAGCAGCGTCGGGGCAGATGCGCAGTATTTT. It codes for CASSVGADAQYF.